The present entry profiles one T cell receptor beta chain with its context. Antigen: not known. This sample was included in a study of cytomegalovirus exposure and HLA in healthy donors. The CDR3 covers 12 residues. V was pared by 5 bases and J by 2 bases, with 7 bases between. Germline CDR1 and CDR2: SEHNR and FQNEAQ (reference sequence). While unrecorded immune exposures were likely, the donors were nominally healthy when sampled. Study-wide results and caveats: In vitro data verified a few CMV-associated chains as specific for CMV antigens.

The PCR made use of 60 Vbeta and 13 Jbeta primers. The method was immunoSEQ multiplex PCR; TCRdb's version includes in-frame clones alone and lacks a portion of them. The table lists roughly 150,000 clones, around 85% of them singletons. The V call is TRBV7-9, the J call TRBJ2-7; D remains ambiguous. The TCR comes from a male donor in good health and CMV-seronegative. Sequencing used PBMCs. CDR3 nucleotide sequence: TGTGCCAGCAGCCACAATACCTACGAGCAGTACTTC. Its translation: CASSHNTYEQYF.